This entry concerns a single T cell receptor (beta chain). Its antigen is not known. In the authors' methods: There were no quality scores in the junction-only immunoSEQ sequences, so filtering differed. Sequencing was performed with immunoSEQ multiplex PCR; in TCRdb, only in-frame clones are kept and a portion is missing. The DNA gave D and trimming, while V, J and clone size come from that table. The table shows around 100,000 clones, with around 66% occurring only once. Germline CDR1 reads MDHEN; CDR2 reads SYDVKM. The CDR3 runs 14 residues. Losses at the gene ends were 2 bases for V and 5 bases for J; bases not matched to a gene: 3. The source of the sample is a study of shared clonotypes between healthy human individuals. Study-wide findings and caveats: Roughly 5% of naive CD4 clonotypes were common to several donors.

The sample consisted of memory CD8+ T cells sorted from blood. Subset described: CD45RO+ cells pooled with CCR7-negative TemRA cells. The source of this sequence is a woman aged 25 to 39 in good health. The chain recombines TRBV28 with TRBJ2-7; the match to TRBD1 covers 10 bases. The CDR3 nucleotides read TGTGCCAGCAGTTTAGGGACAGGGGTCCACGAGCAGTACTTC. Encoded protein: CASSLGTGVHEQYF.